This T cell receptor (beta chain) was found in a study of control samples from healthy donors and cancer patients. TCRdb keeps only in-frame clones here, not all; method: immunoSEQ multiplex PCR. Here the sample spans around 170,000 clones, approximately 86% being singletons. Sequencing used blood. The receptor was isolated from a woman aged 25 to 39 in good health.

The CDR3 here is CASSFGGYEQYF. CDR3 DNA sequence: TGTGCCAGCAGCTTTGGGGGCTACGAGCAGTACTTC. This chain joins TRBV3-1 (or the pseudogene TRBV3-2) and TRBJ2-7; perhaps D is TRBD1 or TRBD2 (5 bases each). Germline V gene sequence: CDR1 LGHDT, CDR2 YNNKEL (reference sequence). There are 12 residues in the CDR3. V was clipped by 5 bases and J by 3 bases, with 8 bases between them.